The 4 T cell receptor beta chains below were found in one sample sequenced in a study of blood T cells in healthy people across ages. With a J-beta primer mix and a sample-barcoded 5' primer, a second PCR ran about 7 to 12 cycles. TCRdb re-called the 5' RACE reads with MiXCR, one entry per CDR3 protein. The sample has just over 1 million distinct CDR3 sequences, roughly 45% seen once. The sequencing sample was made of blood. Receptor source: a woman aged 60 to 75 in good health.

The gene calls are TRBV6-6 and TRBJ2-7; D is undetermined. Germline assignment: CDR1 MNHNY and CDR2 SVGAGI (reference sequence). The CDR3 loop spans 13 amino acids. Trimming left V 7 bases short and J 5 bases short, with 15 bases between. The chain's CDR3 is CASTPTPVNEQYF. The CDR3 DNA is TGTGCCAGCACCCCGACACCGGTCAACGAGCAGTACTTC.

CDR3 coding DNA: TGTGCCAGCAGCAACGACAGGGGAGGAAGCAATCAGCCCCAGCATTTT. It is translated as CASSNDRGGSNQPQHF. The chain couples TRBV12-3 or TRBV12-4 to TRBJ1-5; 8 bases line up with TRBD1. This CDR3 is built from 16 residues. V was pared by 6 bases and J by 1 base, with 8 bases of the junction left unmatched.

This chain joins TRBV20-1 and TRBJ2-3; possibly TRBD2 for D (5 bases). Trimming removed 3 bases from V and 0 bases from J, with 19 bases in between. From germline, CDR1 is DFQATT and CDR2 SNEGSKA (reference sequence). The CDR3 has 17 residues. The chain's CDR3 is CSASNQRWRYSTDTQYF. The CDR3 DNA reads TGCAGTGCTAGTAATCAGCGCTGGAGGTATAGCACAGATACGCAGTATTTT.

This clonotype was found a few times. The rearrangement joins TRBV7-9 to TRBJ1-2, with D possibly being TRBD1 (5 bases). Trimming took 11 bases from V and 3 from J, leaving 13 bases between them. This CDR3 region has 12 residues. Germline V gene lookup returns CDR1 SEHNR and CDR2 FQNEAQ (reference sequence). CDR3 in amino acids: CAPGTKDYGYTF. CDR3 DNA: TGTGCCCCGGGGACTAAGGACTATGGCTACACCTTC.